The subject of this entry is one T cell receptor (beta chain). Its specificity is unknown. These data come from a study of shared clonotypes between healthy human individuals. Study-level background: Aged 18 to 49, the donors were two women and a few men. Broader study findings: A reduction in generation probabilities was seen for non-shared clonotypes relative to those shared by all four donors.

The protocol was immunoSEQ multiplex PCR, while the TCRdb copy is restricted to in-frame clones and leaves out a portion. Of roughly 1.4 million clones listed, 98% are singletons. This CDR3 region has 13 residues. Trimming left V 6 bases short and J 3 bases short, with 14 bases between. Germline CDR1 SQVTM, CDR2 ANQGSEA. This receptor was taken from a man aged 30 to 45 in good health. Specimen: naive CD4+ T cells sorted from blood. The subset is: CD45RA+ positively selected. This chain links TRBV29-1 with TRBJ2-5; D unresolved. CDR3 sequence reads: CSVKIPPKETQYF. The CDR3 region has the DNA TGCAGCGTCAAAATACCTCCAAAAGAGACCCAGTACTTC.